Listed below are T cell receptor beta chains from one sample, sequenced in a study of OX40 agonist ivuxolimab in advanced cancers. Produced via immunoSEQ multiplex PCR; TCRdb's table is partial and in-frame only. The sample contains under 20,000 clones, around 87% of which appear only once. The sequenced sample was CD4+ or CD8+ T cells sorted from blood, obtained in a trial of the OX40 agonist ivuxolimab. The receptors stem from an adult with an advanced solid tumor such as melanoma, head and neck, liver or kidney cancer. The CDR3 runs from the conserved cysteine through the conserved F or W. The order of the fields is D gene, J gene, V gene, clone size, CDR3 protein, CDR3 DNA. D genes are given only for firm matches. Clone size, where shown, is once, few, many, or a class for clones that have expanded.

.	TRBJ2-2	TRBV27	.	CASSPYPGYGTGELFF	TGTGCCAGCAGTCCCTACCCGGGATATGGGACCGGGGAGCTGTTTTTT
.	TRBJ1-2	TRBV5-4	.	CASSPRGNNYGYTF	TGTGCCAGCAGCCCGCGGGGAAACAACTATGGCTACACCTTC
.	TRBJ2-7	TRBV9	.	CASSVGGSYEQYF	TGTGCCAGCAGCGTAGGGGGCTCCTACGAGCAGTACTTC
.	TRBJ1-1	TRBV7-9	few	CASSLVPGMNTEAFF	TGTGCCAGCAGCTTAGTTCCGGGGATGAACACTGAAGCTTTCTTT
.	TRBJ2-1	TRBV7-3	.	CASSGIGSSYNEQFF	TGTGCCAGCAGCGGGATAGGGAGCTCCTACAATGAGCAGTTCTTC
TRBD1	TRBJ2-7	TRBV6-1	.	CASSEWEGQGDREQYF	TGTGCCAGCAGTGAATGGGAGGGACAGGGGGATAGGGAGCAGTACTTC
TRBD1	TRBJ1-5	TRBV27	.	CASSRDRNQPQHF	TGTGCCAGCAGTAGGGACAGAAATCAGCCCCAGCATTTT
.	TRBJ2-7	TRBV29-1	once	CSVETGTYEQYF	TGCAGCGTTGAGACGGGGACCTACGAGCAGTACTTC
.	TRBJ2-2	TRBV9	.	CASSVVPGAGELFF	TGTGCCAGCAGCGTAGTACCCGGGGCCGGGGAGCTGTTTTTT
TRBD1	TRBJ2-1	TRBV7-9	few	CASTLTGTLVNEQFF	TGTGCCAGCACCCTGACAGGGACGTTGGTCAATGAGCAGTTCTTC
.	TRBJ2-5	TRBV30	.	CAWPDLSSGVRETQYF	TGTGCCTGGCCAGACCTCTCTTCGGGAGTGCGAGAGACCCAGTACTTC